The entry that follows covers one T cell receptor (beta chain) sequence. A few counts support this clonotype. No antigen is known for it. Base quality data are lacking; no much larger clone is found one base away. The data belong to a study of blood T cells in healthy people across ages (dated by TCRdb to the mid-2010s). The study in broad terms: In model experiments, roughly one uniquely barcoded TCR beta cDNA molecule per two T cells was captured by template switching. Age-related changes in TCR beta repertoire diversity were measured in the study by deep sequencing normalized with unique cDNA molecular identifiers. Four age groups were formed from the donors: young (average around 15 years), middle-aged (around 40), aged (roughly 56) and long-lived (more than 75). Donors of different ages were randomly distributed across sequencing lanes to avoid experimental bias. Two additional independent replicas of 1 million unique cDNA reads from the same blood draw were analyzed for two donors (one aged 18 to 29 and one aged 80 or older).

The donors were 40 or so Caucasian individuals from Russia, aged about 6 to 95 years, who were systemically healthy. Each donor gave ten milliliters of peripheral blood, drawn into EDTA-treated Vacutainer tubes. Ficoll-Paque density-gradient centrifugation was used to isolate PBMCs, with at least 6 million per sample. Trizol reagent was used to extract total RNA from PBMCs, with at least 5.5 micrograms per sample. For every donor, flow cytometry on a PBMC aliquot measured the percentage of naive CD45RAhigh/CD27high T cells. V is cut by 3 bases and J by 5 bases, and the space between the germline ends is 8 bases. Spanning cysteine to phenylalanine, the CDR3 consists of 13 amino acids. Only CDR3 DNA remains: 39 bases, in frame from the first base. Taken from the germline V gene (reference sequence), the CDR1 and CDR2 loops are MNHEY and SMNVEV. The protocol used for the library was 5' RACE. Sequencing relied on an Illumina HiSeq 2500. A second PCR of roughly 7 to 11 cycles was performed with a sample-barcoded 5' primer and a J-beta primer mix. A unique molecular identifier was introduced onto each TCR beta cDNA molecule by a template-switch 5' adaptor carrying 12 random nucleotides. Each sample yielded at least 2.5 million CDR3-containing paired-end reads. All of the RNA was converted into first-strand cDNA using the Mint cDNA synthesis kit, with a TRBC-specific oligonucleotide serving as the primer. Following uracil-DNA glycosylase treatment, a first 18-cycle PCR with universal primers M1SS and BC2_uni_R was performed on all cDNA. On the study's bioinformatics: For normalization, 1 million high-quality reads were randomly selected from each sample, with every read carrying a distinct molecular identifier. Instead of being binned into consensus sequences, reads that shared molecular identifiers were thrown out. MiTCR, run with a Q25 quality threshold and the strictest error-elimination algorithm, handled CDR3 identification, clonotype clustering and error correction. Lower-bound total TCR beta diversity was estimated with a nonparametric unseen species model using Euler transformation. In-frame beta chains were kept once TCRdb had trimmed the public reads at Q25 with fastp and called clones with MiXCR. Each entry merges the rows of one CDR3 protein and shows their most common DNA and genes. TCRdb's processing, not the study's, gives the V and J calls here. Recorded for this sample are about 720,000 distinct CDR3 sequences; 22% of them occurred a single time. The biggest ten clones account for about 22% of the sample.

What the authors observed across the whole study: Observed TCR beta diversity per million T cells fell roughly linearly with age, and a significant reduction was already apparent by age roughly 41. Total diversity estimates from one million sequenced T cells were considered lower bounds and underestimates. A strong correlation was found between observed TCR beta diversity and the percentage of naive T cells measured by flow cytometry. The CMV infection status of donors was not known, potentially confounding age-related changes in expanded clonotypes. Compared with the aged group, the long-lived group had more naive CD4+ T cells, fewer expanded clones and increased TCR diversity, suggesting age selection. Because profiling used bulk unsorted PBMCs, naive and antigen-experienced compartments could not be compared conclusively.

This sequence originates from a man between 65 and 85 years old in good health. The rearranged segments are TRBV27 and TRBJ2-1; the D gene assignment is ambiguous. The sequencing input was blood. The nucleotide sequence is given as TGTGCCAGCAGTTTGAGCCTTAACAATGAGCAGTTCTTC. Translated, it reads CASSLSLNNEQFF.